Many counts were recorded for the clone carrying this T cell receptor (beta chain). Its matching antigen is unknown. The sample comes from a study of HIV-infected patients and healthy controls. Study observations and caveats: Compared with untreated HIV+ repertoires, healthy controls showed roughly threefold more distinct CDR3s and higher Shannon diversity. MAIT alpha-chain CDR3s were frequent in healthy controls, depleted in HIV+.

Follow-up blood was drawn about 14 weeks, roughly three months, after antiretroviral therapy began. The repertoire came from unfractionated whole blood and reflected all unsorted peripheral T cells. The CDR3 is 14 residues long. V trimming: 2 bases; J trimming: 6 bases; junction bases outside the gene matches: 7. CDR1 and CDR2 (germline): DFQATT, SNEGSKA (reference sequence). 500 ng RNA was reverse transcribed with alpha and beta constant-region primers. Each of the alpha and beta chains got its own library through chain-specific third strand synthesis with indices. Using its own MiXCR run on the 5' RACE reads, TCRdb lists one record per CDR3 protein. The table records 14,000 or so distinct CDR3 sequences, around 10% of them present only once.

This TCR derives from an adult with HIV infection. The donor label of this sample is uncertain. V is TRBV20-1 and J is TRBJ1-5; the match to TRBD1 covers 7 bases. Sequenced material: blood, taken during antiretroviral therapy. CDR3 protein: CSARPTTGSQPQHF. CDR3 DNA: TGCAGTGCTAGACCCACGACAGGGAGTCAGCCCCAGCATTTT.